The 17 T cell receptor beta chains below come from one sample, sequenced in a study of blood T cell repertoires in COVID-19. Sequencing was performed with immunoSEQ multiplex PCR; in TCRdb, only in-frame clones are kept and a portion is missing. The sample contains about 200,000 clones, around 87% of which appear only once. Sequenced sample: peripheral blood. These receptor sequences come from a man aged 55 to 70 with acute or convalescent COVID-19.

This clone was seen just once. This chain joins TRBV3-1 (or the pseudogene TRBV3-2) and TRBJ2-7; D remains unclear. Germline CDR1 and CDR2: LGHDT and YNNKEL (reference sequence). The germline V and J ends were trimmed by 4 bases and 4 bases, with 17 bases remaining between them. The CDR3 is 15 amino acids. CDR3 loop: CASSPSSSVTYEQYF. Written as DNA, the CDR3 is TGTGCCAGCAGCCCGTCCTCATCGGTTACTTACGAGCAGTACTTC.

This rearrangement joins TRBV6-2 or TRBV6-3 to TRBJ1-1; 11 bases agree with TRBD1. This CDR3 region has 17 residues. Losses at the gene ends were 1 base for V and 4 bases for J; bases not matched to a gene: 8. Per germline, CDR1 MNHEY and CDR2 SVGEGT. Here the CDR3 reads CASSYWTGGRVSTEAFF. CDR3 sequence (DNA): TGTGCCAGCAGTTACTGGACAGGGGGCCGAGTTAGCACTGAAGCTTTCTTT.

This sequence joins TRBV6-1 and TRBJ1-6; 8 positions match TRBD1. This CDR3 is built from 19 residues. Germline CDR1 reads MNHNS; CDR2 reads SASEGT. Germline trimming cut 3 bases from V and 0 bases from J; bases unmatched to any gene: 10. CDR3 sequence (DNA): TGTGCCAGCAGTGACGACAGGGGCCCCCTCAGCTCCTATAATTCACCCCTCCACTTT. Amino acids: CASSDDRGPLSSYNSPLHF.

Only one count was recorded for this clone. This sequence joins TRBV30 and TRBJ1-2; tentative D call: TRBD1 (5 bases). The CDR3 length is 14 residues. Germline V gives CDR1 GTSNPN, CDR2 SVGIG (reference sequence). The V end lost 8 bases, the J end lost 7 bases, and 23 bases lay between the germline ends. The CDR3 DNA is TGTGCCCGCGCACAAAGAAGGGGCGGGGGTGGCTACACCTTC. It yields the protein CARAQRRGGGGYTF.

The chain recombines TRBV18 with TRBJ1-1; perhaps TRBD1 as D (5 bases). V lost 4 bases, J lost 5 bases, and 11 bases lay in between. Per the germline V gene, CDR1 is KGHSH and CDR2 is LQKENI. This CDR3 is 13 amino acids long. CDR3 sequence (DNA): TGTGCCAGCTCACTCAGGGAGGGGACTGAAGCTTTCTTT. Translation: CASSLREGTEAFF.

This clone was counted once. The genes are TRBV5-4 and TRBJ2-3, with no clear D. Germline CDR1 reads SGHNT; CDR2 reads YYREEE (reference sequence). This CDR3 has 15 amino acids. Trimming shortened V by 1 base and J by 3 bases, and 12 bases separated the two germline ends. The CDR3 here is CASSLTQVVTDTQYF. CDR3 nucleotide sequence: TGTGCCAGCAGCTTGACGCAGGTCGTGACAGATACGCAGTATTTT.

The chain recombines TRBV11-3 with TRBJ2-1; 8 bases are shared with TRBD2. CDR3 length: 15 residues. Germline-derived CDR1 and CDR2 are SGHNT and YENEEA. With 5 bases clipped from V and 6 bases from J, the junction kept 9 bases outside the gene matches. The CDR3 DNA is TGTGCCAGCAGCCCCGGGGGGGTTCCCCTCAATGAGCAGTTCTTC. Residues: CASSPGGVPLNEQFF.

The J gene is TRBJ2-5, the V gene TRBV4-2; maybe TRBD1 (6 bases). V lost 0 bases and J 1 base, leaving 9 bases between the germline ends. CDR1 and CDR2 (germline): LGHNA, YNFKEQ. The CDR3 spans 15 residues. The CDR3 DNA reads TGTGCCAGCAGCCAAGAAGGACAGAGCCAAGAGACCCAGTACTTC. As protein: CASSQEGQSQETQYF.

In this sample, this clone turned up once. The chain employs TRBV6-5 and TRBJ1-3; D is uncertain. The CDR3 is made up of 13 amino acids. V was shortened by 7 bases and J by 2 bases, with 9 bases between the two germline ends. Germline CDR1 is MNHEY and CDR2 is SVGAGI. The CDR3: CASTLTPGNTIYF. CDR3 nucleotide sequence: TGTGCCAGCACCCTGACACCTGGAAACACCATATATTTT.

This sequence joins TRBV7-2 and TRBJ2-3, with D hard to call. V was clipped by 3 bases and J by 1 base, with 5 bases between them. Germline values: CDR1 SGHTA, CDR2 FQGNSA. The CDR3 length is 13 residues. CDR3 sequence (DNA): TGTGCCAGCAGCTTCGGAGGCACAGATACGCAGTATTTT. Its translation is CASSFGGTDTQYF.

This chain joins TRBV7-3 and TRBJ2-7, with TRBD1 as a possible D gene (6 bases). This CDR3 is 14 amino acids long. CDR1 and CDR2 from the germline V gene are SGHTA and FQGTGA. V gave up 5 bases and J gave up 0 bases, with 11 bases separating them. Written as DNA, the CDR3 is TGTGCCAGCAGCCTAGACAGGAGCTCCTACGAGCAGTACTTC. It encodes CASSLDRSSYEQYF.

CDR3 protein: CASSNRVTNYGYTF. The CDR3 bases are TGTGCCAGCAGCAACAGAGTAACTAACTATGGCTACACCTTC. The chain carries TRBV3-1 (or the pseudogene TRBV3-2) and TRBJ1-2; D is uncertain. V was trimmed by 5 bases and J by 0 bases, leaving 10 bases between them. The germline V gene encodes CDR1 LGHDT and CDR2 YNNKEL (reference sequence). The CDR3 is 14 amino acids.

The rearrangement uses TRBV11-2 and TRBJ2-7, with TRBD1 identical over 7 bases. Germline lookup yields CDR1 SGHAT and CDR2 FQNNGV. The CDR3 consists of 15 residues. V trimming: 0 bases; J trimming: 3 bases; junction bases outside the gene matches: 5. CDR3 region: CASSLDLPGGYEQYF. The CDR3 nucleotides are TGTGCCAGCAGCTTAGATCTTCCAGGGGGCTACGAGCAGTACTTC.

The V gene is TRBV24-1, the J gene TRBJ2-3; D may be TRBD2 (5 bases). The CDR3 contains 13 residues. Germline-derived CDR1 and CDR2 are KGHDR and SFDVKD. The ends were cut back, 4 bases at V and 10 bases at J, with 14 bases in the middle. The CDR3 sequence: CATSDPRGRSQYF. The CDR3 nucleotides read TGTGCCACCAGTGACCCTCGGGGTCGATCGCAGTATTTT.

The chain carries TRBV9 and TRBJ2-1, with 12 positions matching TRBD2. Germline V CDR1 and CDR2: SGDLS, YYNGEE. Trimming at V came to 0 bases and at J to 10 bases, leaving 5 bases not matched to a gene. The CDR3 is 15 residues long. The DNA for the CDR3 is TGTGCCAGCAGCGTAGTTACTAGCGGGGGGCCCGAGCAGTTCTTC. This translates into CASSVVTSGGPEQFF.

The V gene is TRBV7-3, the J gene TRBJ2-1; 8 nucleotides match TRBD1. CDR3 length: 14 residues. V trimming: 5 bases; J trimming: 9 bases; junction bases outside the gene matches: 9. Germline CDR1 is SGHTA and CDR2 is FQGTGA. The CDR3 spells CASSTTGAVGEQFF. CDR3 bases: TGTGCCAGCAGCACGACAGGGGCGGTTGGTGAGCAGTTCTTC.

To note about this clone: A much bigger clone sits one base away, suggesting this may be a read error. This rearrangement joins TRBV14 to TRBJ2-7, with 9 bases fitting TRBD1. Germline-derived CDR1 and CDR2 are SGHDN and FVKESK. Trimming removed 4 bases from V and 2 bases from J; junction bases left unmatched: 0. The CDR3 covers 13 residues. The CDR3 spells CASSRQGAYEQYF. CDR3 bases: TGTGCCAGCAGCCGACAGGGGGCCTACGAGCAGTACTTC.